Below, 26 T cell receptor beta chains from the same sample are listed, as sequenced in a study of blood T cells in healthy people across ages. The authors ran a second PCR of about 7 to 11 cycles using a sample-barcoded 5' primer and a J-beta primer mix. Via MiXCR, TCRdb re-called the 5' RACE reads, giving one row per CDR3 protein. Seen here are about 1.1 million distinct CDR3 sequences, roughly two fifths observed once, and the top ten hold less than 15%. The sample taken for sequencing was blood. The receptors were gathered from a man between 18 and 35 years old in good health.

The V and J genes are TRBV12-3 or TRBV12-4 and TRBJ2-5; 7 positions agree with TRBD1. This CDR3 spans 14 amino acids. With V trimmed by 5 bases and J by 5 bases, 8 bases remained unmatched. CDR3 sequence: CASSPSTGLETQYF. CDR3 coding DNA: TGTGCCAGCAGTCCCTCGACAGGGTTGGAGACCCAGTACTTC.

The chain links TRBV28 to TRBJ1-2; 11 nucleotides agree with TRBD1. The CDR3 runs to 16 residues. The ends lost 5 bases at V and 2 bases at J; junction bases unmatched: 7. Germline-derived CDR1 and CDR2 are MDHEN and SYDVKM. The CDR3 reads CASSTRDRGSNYGYTF. CDR3 coding DNA: TGTGCCAGCAGTACCCGGGACAGGGGGTCGAACTATGGCTACACCTTC.

The chain joins TRBV12-3 or TRBV12-4 to TRBJ1-2; tentatively, D is TRBD1 (5 bases). V lost 3 bases to trimming and J lost 2 bases, with 10 bases between them. The CDR3 covers 14 residues. The CDR3 sequence: CASSFGAGNYGYTF. The CDR3 DNA reads as TGTGCCAGCAGTTTCGGCGCAGGGAACTATGGCTACACCTTC.

The gene calls are TRBV9 and TRBJ2-7; no clear D. With the DNA end fitting TRBJ2-5 better, the J assignment may be wrong. The germline V gene encodes CDR1 SGDLS and CDR2 YYNGEE. There are 12 residues in the CDR3. The CDR3 loop is CASSVDLETQYF. The DNA of the CDR3 is TGTGCCAGCAGCGTAGATTTGGAGACCCAGTACTTC.

The chain uses TRBV4-2 and TRBJ2-3; D remains ambiguous. The germline V gene encodes CDR1 LGHNA and CDR2 YNFKEQ. The germline V and J ends were trimmed by 0 bases and 1 base, with 8 bases remaining between them. This CDR3 spans 15 amino acids. The CDR3 is CASSQDIQGTDTQYF. The CDR3 DNA reads as TGTGCCAGCAGCCAAGATATCCAGGGCACAGATACGCAGTATTTT.

The chain combines TRBV20-1 with TRBJ2-3, with 7 nucleotides matching TRBD2. The V and J ends lost 6 bases and 4 bases, in that order; junction bases with no gene match: 13. The germline V gene encodes CDR1 DFQATT and CDR2 SNEGSKA (reference sequence). The CDR3 is 15 residues long. CDR3 nucleotides: TGCAGTGCCCCCCCCGGCGGGAGAAACGCAGATACGCAGTATTTT. Its protein product is CSAPPGGRNADTQYF.

The chain carries TRBV4-2 and TRBJ2-7, with a weak D call TRBD1 (6 bases). The V end lost 1 base, the J end lost 2 bases, and 15 bases lay between the germline ends. Looked up from germline, CDR1 is LGHNA and CDR2 is YNFKEQ. The CDR3 length is 16 residues. CDR3 DNA: TGTGCCAGCAGCCAAGTCGCCGGACAGAGCGCCTACGAGCAGTACTTC. Amino acid sequence: CASSQVAGQSAYEQYF.

The V call is TRBV5-1, the J call TRBJ2-1; tentatively, D is TRBD2 (7 bases). Trimming stripped 0 bases from V and 7 bases from J, with 14 bases between. The CDR3 is made up of 15 amino acids. Germline CDR1 SGHRS, CDR2 YFSETQ. CDR3 sequence reads: CASSLEGGGLNEQFF. In DNA, the CDR3 is TGCGCCAGCAGCTTGGAAGGCGGGGGCCTGAATGAGCAGTTCTTC.

For this clonotype: A read error may account for a junction end that differs from germline. V usage is TRBV4-1 and J usage is TRBJ2-5; no definite D call. Germline V gene data show CDR1 as MGHRA and CDR2 as YSYEKL. The length of the CDR3 is 15 residues. Here the CDR3 reads CVSSQSIGHQETQYF. The DNA of the CDR3 is TGCGTCAGCAGCCAAAGTATCGGTCACCAAGAGACCCAGTACTTC.

The rearrangement uses TRBV9 and TRBJ1-2, with no clear D. The germline V gene has CDR1 SGDLS and CDR2 YYNGEE. V lost 0 bases to trimming and J lost 5 bases, with 14 bases between them. The CDR3 spans 15 residues. CDR3 DNA: TGTGCCAGCAGCGTAGACCAGGCAGGACTTTATGGCTACACCTTC. Residues: CASSVDQAGLYGYTF. The variable domain in full, completed from reference TRBV9 and TRBJ1-2, reads DSGVTQTPKHLITATGQRVTLRCSPRSGDLSVYWYQQSLDQGLQFLIQYYNGEERAKGNILERFSAQQFPDLHSELNLSSLELGDSALYFCASSVDQAGLYGYTFGSGTRLTVV.

This clonotype was seen only a few times. V usage is TRBV6-6 and J usage is TRBJ2-2; 9 bases are shared with TRBD1. The CDR3 contains 16 residues. Germline loops: CDR1 MNHNY, CDR2 SVGAGI (reference sequence). Trimming took 3 bases from V and 1 from J; bases not matched to a gene: 3. As DNA, the CDR3 is TGTGCCAGCAGTTATCTGGGACAGGGGAACACCGGGGAGCTGTTTTTT. This codes for CASSYLGQGNTGELFF.

This clonotype has a handful of counts. The chain carries TRBV29-1 and TRBJ1-3, with a possible D match to TRBD1 (6 bases). Per germline, CDR1 SQVTM and CDR2 ANQGSEA. V lost 3 bases and J 0 bases, leaving 9 bases between the germline ends. This CDR3 comprises 14 residues. Here the CDR3 reads CSVEQGPSGNTIYF. CDR3 DNA sequence: TGCAGCGTTGAGCAGGGGCCCTCTGGAAACACCATATATTTT. The whole variable domain, remainder taken from reference TRBV29-1 and TRBJ1-3, is SAVISQKPSRDICQRGTSLTIQCQVDSQVTMMFWYRQQPGQSLTLIATANQGSEATYESGFVIDKFPISRPNLTFSTLTVSNMSPEDSSIYLCSVEQGPSGNTIYFGEGSWLTVV.

This clonotype has only a few counts. The genes are TRBV6-6 and TRBJ2-5; D perhaps matches TRBD1 (6 bases). V shed 5 bases and J shed 2 bases, with 12 bases lying between them. The CDR3 runs 14 residues. CDR1 MNHNY and CDR2 SVGAGI come from the germline V gene (reference sequence). As DNA, the CDR3 is TGTGCCAGCAGTGACGGGACACAACAAGAGACCCAGTACTTC. Its protein is CASSDGTQQETQYF.

This clonotype has a handful of counts. The V gene is TRBV6-2 or TRBV6-3, the J gene TRBJ2-3; perhaps TRBD1 as D (5 bases). Trimming cost V 6 bases and J 2 bases, with 21 bases left between them. Germline CDR1 and CDR2: MNHEY and SVGEGT. The CDR3 covers 17 residues. In DNA form, the CDR3 reads TGTGCCAGCAGATGGACCCCAGGGAAGTCCCCCACAGATACGCAGTATTTT. Protein product: CASRWTPGKSPTDTQYF.

V is TRBV6-6 and J is TRBJ2-1; a possible D gene is TRBD1 (5 bases). V was trimmed by 11 bases and J by 4 bases, leaving 21 bases between them. The germline V gene encodes CDR1 MNHNY and CDR2 SVGAGI (reference sequence). The CDR3 loop spans 15 amino acids. CDR3 sequence: CAGYPGGALYNEQFF. CDR3 bases: TGTGCCGGCTACCCCGGTGGGGCCTTATACAATGAGCAGTTCTTC.

This clonotype showed up just once. The chain employs TRBV6-5 and TRBJ2-2; TRBD1 is a possible D gene (5 bases). V was clipped by 8 bases and J by 1 base, with 14 bases between them. This CDR3 is 15 amino acids long. Germline V gene sequence: CDR1 MNHEY, CDR2 SVGAGI. The CDR3 here is CASAPGRVNTGELFF. The CDR3 DNA is TGTGCCAGCGCTCCGGGCAGGGTGAACACCGGGGAGCTGTTTTTT.

V gene TRBV2 combines with J gene TRBJ1-2; 10 bases fit TRBD1. The CDR3 runs 15 residues. Trimming cost V 2 bases and J 8 bases; bases outside gene matches: 8. CDR1 is SNHLY, CDR2 FYNNEI, per germline. The CDR3 is CASSERTGGLQGYTF. As DNA, the CDR3 is TGTGCCAGCAGTGAACGGACAGGGGGTTTACAGGGCTACACCTTC. Looking up the rest from reference TRBV2 and TRBJ1-2 gives the full variable domain: EPEVTQTPSHQVTQMGQEVILRCVPISNHLYFYWYRQILGQKVEFLVSFYNNEISEKSEIFDDQFSVERPDGSNFTLKIRSTKLEDSAMYFCASSERTGGLQGYTFGSGTRLTVV.

This clonotype appeared a few times. The chain is built from TRBV9 and TRBJ1-1; D uncertain. CDR1 SGDLS and CDR2 YYNGEE come from the germline V gene. The CDR3 totals 15 residues. Trimming left V 3 bases short and J 1 base short, with 13 bases between. The CDR3 coding sequence is TGTGCCAGCAGCGCGCACCAGACCGCGAACACTGAAGCTTTCTTT. Translating it yields CASSAHQTANTEAFF.

This clonotype was found a few times. The V gene is TRBV9, the J gene TRBJ1-5, with D perhaps TRBD1 (5 bases). Looked up from germline, CDR1 is SGDLS and CDR2 is YYNGEE. V shed 0 bases and J shed 4 bases, with 8 bases lying between them. This CDR3 is built from 14 residues. The CDR3 coding sequence is TGTGCCAGCAGCGTAGGGACACAAAATCAGCCCCAGCATTTT. Translation gives CASSVGTQNQPQHF.

CDR3 nucleotide sequence: TGTGCCAGCAGCCGAGCGGACAGGGGTAACACTGAAGCTTTCTTT. Protein product: CASSRADRGNTEAFF. The chain links TRBV4-2 to TRBJ1-1; TRBD1 matches at 9 bases. Germline V gene sequence: CDR1 LGHNA, CDR2 YNFKEQ. Germline trimming cut 4 bases from V and 2 bases from J; bases unmatched to any gene: 5. There are 15 residues in the CDR3.

V is TRBV14 and J is TRBJ1-2; D gene unclear. The CDR3 has 13 amino acids. Germline CDR1 and CDR2: SGHDN and FVKESK. Trimming removed 5 bases from V and 4 bases from J, with 11 bases in between. CDR3 in amino acids: CASSGGWGYGYTF. In DNA, the CDR3 is TGTGCCAGCAGCGGAGGATGGGGCTATGGCTACACCTTC.

This chain links TRBV12-3 or TRBV12-4 with TRBJ1-4, with D possibly being TRBD1 (5 bases). The CDR3 contains 12 residues. Deletions cut 4 bases from V and 12 bases from J, with 12 bases between. In nucleotides, the CDR3 is TGTGCCAGCAGTTCAGGGCGGAGAGAACTGTTTTTT. Translating gives CASSSGRRELFF.

There are a few counts of this clonotype. The chain recombines TRBV10-3 with TRBJ1-2; D gene ambiguous. The length of the CDR3 is 17 residues. Looked up from germline, CDR1 is ENHRY and CDR2 is SYGVKD. V was pared by 0 bases and J by 9 bases, with 23 bases between. In DNA form, the CDR3 reads TGTGCCATCAGTGAGTCGAAAAGAGCTCAAGTGGGCAATCGCTACACCTTC. Protein product: CAISESKRAQVGNRYTF.

The genes are TRBV12-3 or TRBV12-4 and TRBJ2-2; 8 positions match TRBD1. V lost 7 bases to trimming and J lost 4 bases; unmatched junction nucleotides: 5. This CDR3 has 14 residues. As DNA, the CDR3 is TGTGCCAGCACAGGGGGCATCGGCACCGGGGAGCTGTTTTTT. It translates to CASTGGIGTGELFF.

The V and J genes are TRBV20-1 and TRBJ1-1; tentative D call: TRBD1 (5 bases). CDR3 length: 15 residues. Trimming pared 4 bases from V and 1 base from J, leaving 16 bases between. Per the germline V gene, CDR1 is DFQATT and CDR2 is SNEGSKA (reference sequence). The CDR3 reads CSATGEKRGNTEAFF. CDR3 in DNA: TGCAGTGCTACGGGGGAGAAGAGGGGGAACACTGAAGCTTTCTTT.

As concerns this clonotype: Here the CDR3 omits its conserved ending phenylalanine or tryptophan, so a read error is the likely source. This chain uses TRBV6-2 or TRBV6-3 with TRBJ1-1; D gene unclear. This CDR3 is 14 amino acids long. V was shortened by 6 bases and J by 5 bases, with 16 bases between the two germline ends. CDR1 and CDR2 from the germline V gene are MNHEY and SVGEGT. The CDR3 DNA follows: TGTGCCAGCAGCCCAACGACATATAGGACTGAAGCTTTCTGT. Residues: CASSPTTYRTEAFC.